This entry concerns a single T cell receptor (beta chain). As yet, its antigen is unknown. The V gene's germline CDR1 is MNHEY and CDR2 SVGAGI. V was pared by 0 bases and J by 4 bases, with 12 bases between. The CDR3 runs to 15 residues. Amplified regions were TCR beta CDR3 sequences from RNA transcripts. Initially, a first-round RT-PCR of the TCR CDR3 employed the HTBI primer set. TCRdb recomputed calls from the multiplex PCR reads with MiXCR, one row per CDR3 protein. The table shows about 340,000 distinct CDR3 sequences, with about 20% occurring only once. The sample is drawn from a study of T cells in Graves' hyperthyroidism and ophthalmopathy. An approximately 10 ml volume of fresh peripheral blood provided the PBMCs. Overall study findings and caveats: In the analysis, a 13 V-J model separated ophthalmopathy from stable hyperthyroidism. The blood repertoire included most of the expanded thyroid clonotypes above 0.001. It was a median approximately 7.1 months before onset that the model predicted ophthalmopathy.

The sequence derives from a woman between 45 and 60 years old with Graves' hyperthyroidism. The rearrangement links TRBV6-5 to TRBJ1-2; no firm D call. Sequencing was done on a sample of blood. The chain's CDR3 is CASSYSSRPFYGYTF. In nucleotides, the CDR3 is TGTGCCAGCAGTTACTCGAGTAGGCCTTTCTATGGCTACACCTTC.